The clone carrying this T cell receptor (beta chain) occurred many times. TCRdb reanalyzed the PCR reads via MiXCR. Of around 40,000 clones in the sample, 20% to 30% were seen once. The source of the sample is a study of metastatic and nonmetastatic thyroid tumors. No treatment of any kind had been given to any patient before thyroid surgery. This TCR was recovered from a female donor with papillary thyroid cancer or a benign thyroid nodule (not recorded which). Some clones in this sample may be carry-over from other donors' samples. Sequenced: blood.

The CDR3 bases are TGCAGTGCTCCCAACCCCCCCGGTGGGGGTTTTAGCTCCTATAATTCACCCCTCCACTTT. Its protein is CSAPNPPGGGFSSYNSPLHF. The genes are TRBV20-1 and TRBJ1-6; a possible D gene is TRBD1 (5 bases). Deletions cut 5 bases from V and 0 bases from J, with 26 bases between. This CDR3 is built from 20 residues. In germline, CDR1 is DFQATT, CDR2 SNEGSKA (reference sequence).